The 2 T cell receptor beta chains given below trace back to one sample, sequenced in a study of blood T cell repertoires in COVID-19. Libraries were prepared by immunoSEQ multiplex PCR; TCRdb keeps only in-frame clonotypes and omits some of them. The repertoire has about 320,000 clones, 88% of them found once; the top ten carry under 2%. The sequenced material came from peripheral blood. The receptors stem from a woman aged 25 to 39 with COVID-19, enrolled during active disease.

This chain uses TRBV7-9 with TRBJ2-5; 8 bases map to TRBD2. The CDR3 has 13 residues. Germline CDR1 SEHNR, CDR2 FQNEAQ (reference sequence). Trimming took 8 bases from V and 4 from J; bases not matched to a gene: 6. The CDR3 region is CASQGRGAETQYF. The DNA of the CDR3 is TGTGCCAGCCAGGGGCGGGGGGCAGAGACCCAGTACTTC.

The V gene is TRBV5-1, the J gene TRBJ1-4; D remains ambiguous. The CDR3 covers 13 residues. Germline loops: CDR1 SGHRS, CDR2 YFSETQ. The V end was cut by 0 bases, the J end by 6 bases, with 6 bases between. The CDR3 loop is CASSLGLDEKLFF. CDR3 DNA sequence: TGCGCCAGCAGCTTGGGACTCGATGAAAAACTGTTTTTT.